A single sample gave rise to the 31 T cell receptor beta chains below, sequenced in a study of cytomegalovirus exposure and HLA in healthy donors (dated by TCRdb to 2016 to 2017). Library creation used the immunoSEQ multiplex PCR assay. For the multiplex PCR, a mixture combining 60 forward primers for TCR Vbeta segments and 13 reverse primers for TCR Jbeta segments was used. The table was pulled from immuneACCESS by TCRdb, which kept in-frame rearrangements only. Such tables lose some clones; where checked, under half of the loss comes from unresolved V genes, and the rest has no known cause. Across this sample there are under 200,000 clones, with 77% seen only once. Jointly, the top ten make up 2.5% to 4% of the sample. Source material: PBMCs. The receptors were gathered from a female donor in good health and CMV-seronegative.

The chain links TRBV2 to TRBJ1-3, with 8 bases matching TRBD1. The V segment lost 4 bases and the J segment 1 base; nucleotides outside the gene matches: 3. This CDR3 is built from 15 residues. The germline V gene has CDR1 SNHLY and CDR2 FYNNEI. In DNA, the CDR3 is TGTGCCAGCAGTGTTACAGGGGGTTCTGGAAACACCATATATTTT. Translated, it gives CASSVTGGSGNTIYF.

This clone was detected only a few times. V and J are TRBV9 and TRBJ2-5; D might be TRBD2 (6 bases). This CDR3 has 16 residues. Germline V gives CDR1 SGDLS, CDR2 YYNGEE. Trimming took off 4 bases at V and 2 bases at J, with 18 bases between the two ends. The CDR3 DNA sequence: TGTGCCAGCAGCCCCCCACGGGCTAGCGAGCAAGAGACCCAGTACTTC. Translated: CASSPPRASEQETQYF.

This clone was detected once. The chain carries TRBV7-2 and TRBJ2-7; tentative D call: TRBD1 (6 bases). Trimming stripped 4 bases from V and 3 bases from J, with 13 bases between. CDR1 and CDR2 (germline): SGHTA, FQGNSA. The CDR3 is 14 amino acids. CDR3 amino acids: CASSSSKGDYEQYF. CDR3 DNA: TGTGCCAGCAGCTCCAGCAAGGGGGACTACGAGCAGTACTTC.

The chain combines TRBV5-1 with TRBJ2-2; TRBD1 matches 8 bases. CDR1 SGHRS and CDR2 YFSETQ come from the germline V gene. This CDR3 spans 17 amino acids. V dropped 1 base and J dropped 0; count of bases not matched to a gene: 5. CDR3 loop: CASSLSRGLANTGELFF. Written as DNA, the CDR3 is TGCGCCAGCAGCTTGTCCAGGGGGCTGGCGAACACCGGGGAGCTGTTTTTT.

This chain connects TRBV4-3 to TRBJ2-5; 8 bases are a match to TRBD2. V dropped 1 base and J dropped 0; count of bases not matched to a gene: 7. This CDR3 is 17 amino acids long. CDR1 and CDR2 from the germline V gene are LGHNA and YSLEER. CDR3 nucleotides: TGCGCCAGCAGCCAAGCGACTCGGGGGGGATACCAAGAGACCCAGTACTTC. This codes for CASSQATRGGYQETQYF.

The rearrangement links TRBV5-1 to TRBJ2-5; TRBD1 aligns across 8 bases. Germline V gene sequence: CDR1 SGHRS, CDR2 YFSETQ. V shed 2 bases, J shed 5 bases, and the junction held 5 bases outside the gene matches. The CDR3 is 14 amino acids. The CDR3 DNA reads as TGCGCCAGCAGCTTTGGACAGGGTTTGGAGACCCAGTACTTC. The encoded protein is CASSFGQGLETQYF.

The CDR3 spells CASSSRRDYEQYF. CDR3 in DNA: TGTGCCAGCAGTTCGAGGCGGGATTACGAGCAGTACTTC. This chain uses TRBV2 with TRBJ2-7, with D possibly TRBD2 on 6 matching bases. Trimming took 5 bases from V and 4 from J, leaving 12 bases between them. Germline CDR1 is SNHLY and CDR2 is FYNNEI. This CDR3 has 13 residues. Filled out from reference TRBV2 and TRBJ2-7, the complete variable domain reads EPEVTQTPSHQVTQMGQEVILRCVPISNHLYFYWYRQILGQKVEFLVSFYNNEISEKSEIFDDQFSVERPDGSNFTLKIRSTKLEDSAMYFCASSSRRDYEQYFGPGTRLTVT.

This chain links TRBV11-2 with TRBJ2-3; TRBD1 matches 7 bases. The CDR3 sequence is 14 residues long. Germline trimming cut 5 bases from V and 1 base from J; bases unmatched to any gene: 3. Germline lookup yields CDR1 SGHAT and CDR2 FQNNGV. The CDR3 loop reads CASSQGVGTDTQYF. In DNA form, the CDR3 reads TGTGCCAGCAGCCAGGGGGTGGGCACAGATACGCAGTATTTT. The complete variable domain, with remaining parts taken from reference TRBV11-2 and TRBJ2-3, reads EAGVAQSPRYKIIEKRQSVAFWCNPISGHATLYWYQQILGQGPKLLIQFQNNGVVDDSQLPKDRFSAERLKGVDSTLKIQPAKLEDSAVYLCASSQGVGTDTQYFGPGTRLTVL.

Turning to this clone: Compared with germline, one end of the junction differs, possibly owing to a read error. The chain couples TRBV7-9 to TRBJ1-5; D ambiguous. The CDR3 extends over 14 amino acids. CDR1 and CDR2 from the germline V gene are SEHNR and FQNEAQ (reference sequence). CDR3 loop: CSSSSGGLSQPQHF. The DNA for the CDR3 is TGTTCCAGCAGCTCGGGAGGGTTATCTCAGCCCCAGCATTTT.

This chain connects TRBV27 to TRBJ1-1, with a tentative D call TRBD1 (5 bases). CDR1 is MNHEY and CDR2 is SMNVEV in the germline V gene (reference sequence). V lost 1 base and J 6 bases, leaving 15 bases between the germline ends. This CDR3 comprises 15 residues. The CDR3, as DNA: TGTGCCAGCAGTTTATTGGCAGGGTTATCCGCTGAAGCTTTCTTT. The encoded protein is CASSLLAGLSAEAFF.

This clone was counted between two and nine times. The chain links TRBV16 to TRBJ2-7; TRBD1 aligns across 7 bases. This CDR3 is 15 amino acids long. CDR1 and CDR2 from the germline V gene are KGHSY and FQNENV. V shed 8 bases, J shed 1 base, and the junction held 11 bases outside the gene matches. The CDR3 region has the DNA TGTGCCAGCTCCGACCGGGACAGAGTATCCTACGAGCAGTACTTC. It specifies CASSDRDRVSYEQYF.

The V call is TRBV19, the J call TRBJ2-4; D is perhaps TRBD2 (5 bases). Trimming shortened V by 7 bases and J by 0 bases, and 13 bases separated the two germline ends. Germline V CDR1 and CDR2: LNHDA, SQIVND (reference sequence). This CDR3 is built from 15 residues. Here the CDR3 DNA reads TGTGCCAGTAAAGGGAGCGGATTAGCCAAAAACATTCAGTACTTC. Amino acid sequence: CASKGSGLAKNIQYF.

The chain uses TRBV5-1 and TRBJ2-4; 10 bases map to TRBD2. The CDR3 has 15 residues. CDR1 SGHRS and CDR2 YFSETQ come from the germline V gene. Trimming at V came to 7 bases and at J to 5 bases, leaving 9 bases not matched to a gene. CDR3: CASQASGGPQNIQYF. CDR3 nucleotide sequence: TGCGCCAGCCAAGCTAGCGGGGGCCCCCAAAACATTCAGTACTTC.

J is TRBJ2-7 and V is TRBV28; D possibly corresponds to TRBD2 (6 bases). V dropped 3 bases and J dropped 2 bases, with 14 bases sitting between them. Germline V gene data show CDR1 as MDHEN and CDR2 as SYDVKM. CDR3 length: 15 residues. CDR3 nucleotides: TGTGCCAGCAGTTTGGGAGCGGGTTATCCCTACGAGCAGTACTTC. Translating it yields CASSLGAGYPYEQYF.

The V call is TRBV7-9, the J call TRBJ2-7; D perhaps matches TRBD2 (5 bases). CDR1 and CDR2 from the germline V gene are SEHNR and FQNEAQ (reference sequence). This CDR3 has 14 amino acids. The V gene lost 1 base and the J gene lost 6 bases, with 13 bases spanning the gap. The CDR3 bases are TGTGCCAGCAGCTTAGTCGGGATAACGGGCGAGCAGTACTTC. Protein product: CASSLVGITGEQYF. Filled out from reference TRBV7-9 and TRBJ2-7, the complete variable domain reads DTGVSQNPRHKITKRGQNVTFRCDPISEHNRLYWYRQTLGQGPEFLTYFQNEAQLEKSRLLSDRFSAERPKGSFSTLEIQRTEQGDSAMYLCASSLVGITGEQYFGPGTRLTVT.

The chain combines TRBV7-3 with TRBJ2-7, with 7 bases lining up with TRBD2. Unmatched junction bases numbered 14, after V lost 5 bases and J lost 7 bases. In germline, CDR1 is SGHTA, CDR2 FQGTGA. The CDR3 is 15 residues long. The CDR3 is CASSARLAKGGEQYF. The CDR3, as DNA: TGTGCCAGCAGCGCCCGACTAGCAAAAGGAGGGGAGCAGTACTTC.

This clone showed up just once. This chain links TRBV1 with TRBJ2-1; TRBD2, the table's D call, was not compared with the DNA. TRBV1 is a pseudogene. The CDR3 totals 14 residues. CDR3 region: CTSRRLAGVNEQFF. The CDR3 region has the DNA TGCACCAGCAGGCGACTAGCGGGAGTTAATGAGCAGTTCTTC.

The V call is TRBV18, the J call TRBJ2-2, with TRBD1 identical over 9 bases. CDR1 KGHSH and CDR2 LQKENI come from the germline V gene. With V trimmed by 1 base and J by 5 bases, 8 bases remained unmatched. The CDR3 sequence is 17 residues long. The CDR3 is CASSPLLTQGATGELFF. The CDR3 coding sequence is TGTGCCAGCTCACCACTTCTCACACAGGGGGCGACCGGGGAGCTGTTTTTT.

The V gene is TRBV19, the J gene TRBJ2-3; 9 bases line up with TRBD1. The CDR3 runs to 16 residues. Germline loops: CDR1 LNHDA, CDR2 SQIVND (reference sequence). V lost 9 bases to trimming and J lost 1 base; unmatched junction nucleotides: 11. The CDR3 sequence is CASQSQQGAGTDTQYF. The CDR3 coding sequence is TGTGCCAGCCAAAGCCAACAGGGGGCGGGCACAGATACGCAGTATTTT.

This rearrangement joins TRBV11-3 to TRBJ2-5, with 7 bases aligning to TRBD1. The length of the CDR3 is 14 residues. The V gene's germline CDR1 is SGHNT and CDR2 YENEEA. V lost 6 bases, J lost 2 bases, and 6 bases stayed unmatched. The CDR3 sequence: CASSRGREQETQYF. As DNA, the CDR3 is TGTGCCAGCAGTAGGGGGCGAGAACAAGAGACCCAGTACTTC.

V and J are TRBV30 and TRBJ1-1, with a possible D match to TRBD1 (6 bases). The germline V and J ends were trimmed by 2 bases and 1 base, with 14 bases remaining between them. In germline, CDR1 is GTSNPN, CDR2 SVGIG (reference sequence). The CDR3 length is 15 residues. DNA of the CDR3: TGTGCCTGGAGTCCCAATCACAGGGCGAACACTGAAGCTTTCTTT. This codes for CAWSPNHRANTEAFF. The entire variable domain, with the rest obtained from reference TRBV30 and TRBJ1-1, is as follows: SQTIHQWPATLVQPVGSPLSLECTVEGTSNPNLYWYRQAAGRGLQLLFYSVGIGQISSEVPQNLSASRPQDRQFILSSKKLLLSDSGFYLCAWSPNHRANTEAFFGQGTRLTVV.

This rearrangement joins TRBV7-6 to TRBJ1-1; a possible D gene is TRBD1 (6 bases). Germline V lookup: CDR1 SGHVS, CDR2 FNYEAQ. The V and J ends lost 5 bases and 1 base respectively, with 11 bases between them. The CDR3 spans 14 residues. In DNA, the CDR3 is TGTGCCAGCAGCCCCCAGGGGTCGAACACTGAAGCTTTCTTT. Protein product: CASSPQGSNTEAFF. The full variable domain, with the rest looked up from reference TRBV7-6 and TRBJ1-1, is GAGVSQSPRYKVTKRGQDVALRCDPISGHVSLYWYRQALGQGPEFLTYFNYEAQQDKSGLPNDRFSAERPEGSISTLTIQRTEQRDSAMYRCASSPQGSNTEAFFGQGTRLTVV.

The chain recombines TRBV10-3 with TRBJ1-2; a weak D match, TRBD1 (5 bases). V was clipped by 6 bases and J by 4 bases, with 15 bases between them. Looked up from germline, CDR1 is ENHRY and CDR2 is SYGVKD. The CDR3 length is 14 residues. CDR3 DNA sequence: TGTGCCATCAGGGGCGGCAGGGTGGCCTATGGCTACACCTTC. This translates into CAIRGGRVAYGYTF.

The gene calls are TRBV9 and TRBJ1-2; the match to TRBD1 covers 7 bases. V shed 4 bases, J shed 4 bases, and the junction held 4 bases outside the gene matches. Germline lookup yields CDR1 SGDLS and CDR2 YYNGEE. The CDR3 length is 13 residues. Here the CDR3 DNA reads TGTGCCAGCAGCTCCCGGGACAGCTATGGCTACACCTTC. It specifies CASSSRDSYGYTF.

The rearrangement links TRBV19 to TRBJ1-2, with 7 bases fitting TRBD1. V was clipped by 5 bases and J by 5 bases; unmatched bases: 5. Germline V CDR1 and CDR2: LNHDA, SQIVND (reference sequence). The CDR3 has 13 amino acids. CDR3 bases: TGTGCCAGTAGTGTCGACAGGGATTATGGCTACACCTTC. Its translation is CASSVDRDYGYTF.

This clone occurred once. The rearrangement links TRBV6-1 to TRBJ2-7; D ambiguous. Germline V gene sequence: CDR1 MNHNS, CDR2 SASEGT. The CDR3 is made up of 11 amino acids. V was cut by 6 bases and J by 3 bases, with 6 bases left in between. CDR3 in DNA: TGTGCCAGCAGGCAGTTCTACGAGCAGTACTTC. Translated: CASRQFYEQYF.

J is TRBJ1-1 and V is TRBV9; D perhaps matches TRBD1 (6 bases). CDR3 length equals 12 residues. Between the trimmed V and J ends, which lost 3 bases and 4 bases, there was a span of 7 bases. Germline V gives CDR1 SGDLS, CDR2 YYNGEE. The CDR3: CASSEGGTEAFF. For the CDR3, the DNA is TGTGCCAGCAGCGAAGGGGGCACTGAAGCTTTCTTT. The whole variable domain, filled in from reference TRBV9 and TRBJ1-1, reads DSGVTQTPKHLITATGQRVTLRCSPRSGDLSVYWYQQSLDQGLQFLIQYYNGEERAKGNILERFSAQQFPDLHSELNLSSLELGDSALYFCASSEGGTEAFFGQGTRLTVV.

The chain employs TRBV6-6 and TRBJ2-1; 7 bases agree with TRBD1. The germline CDR1 and CDR2 sequences are MNHNY and SVGAGI (reference sequence). CDR3 length equals 13 residues. Trimming removed 7 bases from V and 5 bases from J; junction bases left unmatched: 5. CDR3 sequence: CASTKDRNNEQFF. DNA for the CDR3: TGTGCCAGCACTAAGGACAGGAACAATGAGCAGTTCTTC.

This chain uses TRBV15 with TRBJ1-2; 7 bases line up with TRBD1. Germline trimming cut 1 base from V and 4 bases from J; bases unmatched to any gene: 6. CDR1 is LNHNV, CDR2 YYDKDF, per germline (reference sequence). This CDR3 is built from 15 residues. The CDR3 nucleotides are TGTGCCACCAGCAGAGGAAAGGGGGCGGGCTATGGCTACACCTTC. Translated, it gives CATSRGKGAGYGYTF. Together with reference TRBV15 and TRBJ1-2, the CDR3 gives the full variable domain: DAMVIQNPRYQVTQFGKPVTLSCSQTLNHNVMYWYQQKSSQAPKLLFHYYDKDFNNEADTPDNFQSRRPNTSFCFLDIRSPGLGDTAMYLCATSRGKGAGYGYTFGSGTRLTVV.

The chain combines TRBV9 with TRBJ1-4; D call uncertain. Germline CDR1 and CDR2: SGDLS and YYNGEE. With 0 bases removed from V and 1 base from J, the gap between germline ends came to 7 bases. The CDR3 length is 15 residues. CDR3 loop: CASSVGARTNEKLFF. In DNA form, the CDR3 reads TGTGCCAGCAGCGTAGGGGCAAGAACTAATGAAAAACTGTTTTTT.

The sample holds one count of this clone. The V and J genes are TRBV2 and TRBJ1-2; 7 nucleotides align to TRBD1. The CDR3 is 13 residues long. From germline, CDR1 is SNHLY and CDR2 FYNNEI. The junction had 3 bases not matched to a gene; V was cut back by 6 bases and J by 2 bases. Written as DNA, the CDR3 is TGTGCCAGCAGCCTACAGGGGAACTATGGCTACACCTTC. It encodes CASSLQGNYGYTF.